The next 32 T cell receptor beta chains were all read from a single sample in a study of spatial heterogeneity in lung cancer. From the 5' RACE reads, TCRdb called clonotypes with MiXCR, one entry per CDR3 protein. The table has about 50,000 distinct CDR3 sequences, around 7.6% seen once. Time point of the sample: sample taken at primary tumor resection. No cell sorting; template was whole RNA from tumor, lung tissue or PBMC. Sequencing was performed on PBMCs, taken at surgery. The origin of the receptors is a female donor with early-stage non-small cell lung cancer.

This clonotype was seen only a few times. CDR3 sequence: CASTRFSGGKYNEQFF. The CDR3 nucleotides are TGTGCCAGCACTCGCTTTTCGGGGGGGAAATACAATGAGCAGTTCTTC. This chain connects TRBV27 to TRBJ2-1; 8 nucleotides agree with TRBD2. V lost 7 bases to trimming and J lost 4 bases; unmatched junction nucleotides: 12. Per germline, CDR1 MNHEY and CDR2 SMNVEV (reference sequence). The CDR3 spans 16 residues.

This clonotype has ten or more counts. DNA of the CDR3: TGTGCCAGCACCCTGGGAAAAAACATTCAGTACTTC. Its translation: CASTLGKNIQYF. The chain links TRBV12-3 or TRBV12-4 to TRBJ2-4, with D unresolved. CDR3 length equals 12 residues. The V end was cut by 7 bases, the J end by 4 bases, with 8 bases between.

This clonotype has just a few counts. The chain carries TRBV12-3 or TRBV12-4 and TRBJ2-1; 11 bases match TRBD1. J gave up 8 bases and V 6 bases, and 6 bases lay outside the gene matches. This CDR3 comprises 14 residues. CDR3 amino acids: CASRRTGGQYEQFF. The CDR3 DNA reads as TGTGCCAGCAGAAGGACAGGGGGCCAGTATGAGCAGTTCTTC.

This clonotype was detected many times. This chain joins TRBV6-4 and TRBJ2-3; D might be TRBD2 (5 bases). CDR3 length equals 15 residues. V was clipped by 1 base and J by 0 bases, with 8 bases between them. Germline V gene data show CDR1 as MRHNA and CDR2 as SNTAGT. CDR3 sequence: CASSDLRASTDTQYF. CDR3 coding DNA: TGTGCCAGCAGTGACTTGCGGGCAAGCACAGATACGCAGTATTTT.

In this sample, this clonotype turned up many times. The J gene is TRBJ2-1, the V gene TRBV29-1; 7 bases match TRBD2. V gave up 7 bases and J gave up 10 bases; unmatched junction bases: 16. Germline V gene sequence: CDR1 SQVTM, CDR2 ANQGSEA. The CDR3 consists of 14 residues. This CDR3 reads CSAVTSHTAGEQFF. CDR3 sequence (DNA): TGCAGCGCCGTGACTAGCCACACGGCCGGAGAGCAGTTCTTC.

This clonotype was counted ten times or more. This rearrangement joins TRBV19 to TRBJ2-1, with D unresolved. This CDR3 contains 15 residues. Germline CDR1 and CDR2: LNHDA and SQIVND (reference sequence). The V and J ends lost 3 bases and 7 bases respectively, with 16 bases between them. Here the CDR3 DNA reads TGTGCCAGTAGTATTTATGACCGCGCTGGGAATGAGCAGTTCTTC. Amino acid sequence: CASSIYDRAGNEQFF.

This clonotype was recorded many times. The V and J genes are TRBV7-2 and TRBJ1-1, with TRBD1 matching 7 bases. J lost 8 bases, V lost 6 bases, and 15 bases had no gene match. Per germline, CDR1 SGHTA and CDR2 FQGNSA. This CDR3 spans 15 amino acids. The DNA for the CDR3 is TGTGCCAGCAGAGATTACGGGACAGTACCTCAAGAAGCTTTCTTT. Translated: CASRDYGTVPQEAFF.

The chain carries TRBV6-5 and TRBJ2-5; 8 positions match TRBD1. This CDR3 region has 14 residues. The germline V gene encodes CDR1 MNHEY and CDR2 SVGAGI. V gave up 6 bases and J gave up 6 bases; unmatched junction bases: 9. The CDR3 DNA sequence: TGTGCCAGCAGGCCGGACAGGGATCAGCAGACCCAGTACTTC. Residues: CASRPDRDQQTQYF.

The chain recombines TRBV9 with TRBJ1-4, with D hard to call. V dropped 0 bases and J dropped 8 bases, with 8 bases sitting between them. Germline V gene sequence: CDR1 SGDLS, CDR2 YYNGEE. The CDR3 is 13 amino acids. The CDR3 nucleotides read TGTGCCAGCAGCGTAGACGGTTCGGAAAAACTGTTTTTT. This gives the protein CASSVDGSEKLFF. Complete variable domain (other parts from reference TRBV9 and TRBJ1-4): DSGVTQTPKHLITATGQRVTLRCSPRSGDLSVYWYQQSLDQGLQFLIQYYNGEERAKGNILERFSAQQFPDLHSELNLSSLELGDSALYFCASSVDGSEKLFFGSGTQLSVL.

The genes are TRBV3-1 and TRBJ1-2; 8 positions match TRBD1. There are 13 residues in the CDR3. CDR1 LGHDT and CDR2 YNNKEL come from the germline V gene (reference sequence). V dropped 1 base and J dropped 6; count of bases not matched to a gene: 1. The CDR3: CASSQVQGDGYTF. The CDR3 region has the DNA TGTGCCAGCAGCCAAGTACAGGGGGATGGCTACACCTTC.

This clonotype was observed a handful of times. CDR3 in DNA: TGTGCCAGCAGGTACGGGGCAGAAGATAGCAATCAGCCCCAGCATTTT. Encoded protein: CASRYGAEDSNQPQHF. The chain links TRBV12-3 or TRBV12-4 to TRBJ1-5, with a possible D match to TRBD1 (5 bases). This CDR3 spans 16 amino acids. Trimming cost V 6 bases and J 0 bases, with 15 bases left between them.

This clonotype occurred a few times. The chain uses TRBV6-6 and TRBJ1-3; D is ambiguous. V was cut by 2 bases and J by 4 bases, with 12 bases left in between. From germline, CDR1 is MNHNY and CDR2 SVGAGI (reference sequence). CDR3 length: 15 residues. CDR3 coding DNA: TGTGCCAGCAGTTACGAAGGGATATCGGGAAACACCATATATTTT. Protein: CASSYEGISGNTIYF.

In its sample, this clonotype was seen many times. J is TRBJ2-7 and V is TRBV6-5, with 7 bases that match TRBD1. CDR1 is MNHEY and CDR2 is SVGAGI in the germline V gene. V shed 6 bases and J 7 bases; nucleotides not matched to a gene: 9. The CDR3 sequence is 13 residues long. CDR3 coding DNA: TGTGCCAGCAGGGGACAGCTAATTCGGGAGCAGTACTTC. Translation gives CASRGQLIREQYF.

CDR3 loop: CASSEMQGYQPQHF. In nucleotides, the CDR3 is TGTGCCAGCAGCGAAATGCAGGGGTATCAGCCCCAGCATTTT. This chain connects TRBV7-2 to TRBJ1-5, with a possible D match to TRBD1 (6 bases). The germline gives CDR1 SGHTA, CDR2 FQGNSA. CDR3 length: 14 amino acids. The germline V and J ends were trimmed by 5 bases and 5 bases, with 13 bases remaining between them.

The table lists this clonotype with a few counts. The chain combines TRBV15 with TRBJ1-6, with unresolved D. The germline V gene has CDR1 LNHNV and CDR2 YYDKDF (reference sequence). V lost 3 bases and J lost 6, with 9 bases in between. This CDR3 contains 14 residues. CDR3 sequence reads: CATSSIRLNSPLHF. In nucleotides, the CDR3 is TGTGCCACCAGCAGTATACGGCTTAATTCACCCCTCCACTTT. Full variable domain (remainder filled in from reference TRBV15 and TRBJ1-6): DAMVIQNPRYQVTQFGKPVTLSCSQTLNHNVMYWYQQKSSQAPKLLFHYYDKDFNNEADTPDNFQSRRPNTSFCFLDIRSPGLGDTAMYLCATSSIRLNSPLHFGNGTRLTVT.

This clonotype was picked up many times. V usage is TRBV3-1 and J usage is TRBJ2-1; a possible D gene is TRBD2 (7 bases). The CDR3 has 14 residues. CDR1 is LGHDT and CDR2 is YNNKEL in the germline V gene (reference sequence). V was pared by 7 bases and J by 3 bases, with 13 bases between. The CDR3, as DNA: TGTGCCAGCATGAGGGGGACTAACTACAATGAGCAGTTCTTC. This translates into CASMRGTNYNEQFF.

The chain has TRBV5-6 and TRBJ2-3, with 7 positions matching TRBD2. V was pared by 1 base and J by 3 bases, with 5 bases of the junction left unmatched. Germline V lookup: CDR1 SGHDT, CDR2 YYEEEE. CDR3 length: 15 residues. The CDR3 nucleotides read TGTGCCAGCAGCTTGCCGGGAGGCCTGACAGATACGCAGTATTTT. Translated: CASSLPGGLTDTQYF.

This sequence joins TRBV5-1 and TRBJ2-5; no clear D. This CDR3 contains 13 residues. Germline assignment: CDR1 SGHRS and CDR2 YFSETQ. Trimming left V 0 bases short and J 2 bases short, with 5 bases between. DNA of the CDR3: TGCGCCAGCAGCTTGGCGGTACAAGAGACCCAGTACTTC. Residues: CASSLAVQETQYF.

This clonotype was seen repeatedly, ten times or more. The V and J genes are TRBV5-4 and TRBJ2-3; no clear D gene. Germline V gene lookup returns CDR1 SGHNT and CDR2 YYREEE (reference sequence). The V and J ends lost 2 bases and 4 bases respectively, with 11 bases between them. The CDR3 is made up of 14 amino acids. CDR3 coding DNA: TGTGCCAGCAGCTTTTTCCTCTCCTCAGATACGCAGTATTTT. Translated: CASSFFLSSDTQYF. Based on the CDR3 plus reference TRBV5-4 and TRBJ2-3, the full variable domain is ETGVTQSPTHLIKTRGQQVTLRCSSQSGHNTVSWYQQALGQGPQFIFQYYREEENGRGNFPPRFSGLQFPNYSSELNVNALELDDSALYLCASSFFLSSDTQYFGPGTRLTVL.

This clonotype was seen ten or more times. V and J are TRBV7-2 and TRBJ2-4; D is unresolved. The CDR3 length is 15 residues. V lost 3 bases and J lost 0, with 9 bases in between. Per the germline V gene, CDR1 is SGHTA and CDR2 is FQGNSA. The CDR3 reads CASSFPGVAKNIQYF. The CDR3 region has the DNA TGTGCCAGCAGCTTCCCAGGTGTAGCCAAAAACATTCAGTACTTC.

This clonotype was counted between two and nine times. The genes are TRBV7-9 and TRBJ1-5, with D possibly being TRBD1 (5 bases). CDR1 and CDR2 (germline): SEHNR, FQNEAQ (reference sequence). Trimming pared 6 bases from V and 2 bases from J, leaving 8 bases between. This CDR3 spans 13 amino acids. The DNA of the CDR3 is TGTGCCAGCAGGGGGGTGGGCAATCAGCCCCAGCATTTT. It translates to CASRGVGNQPQHF.

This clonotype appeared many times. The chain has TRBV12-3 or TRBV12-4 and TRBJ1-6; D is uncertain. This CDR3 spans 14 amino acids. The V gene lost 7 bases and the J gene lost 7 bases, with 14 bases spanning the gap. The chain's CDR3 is CASMDRQPNSPLHF. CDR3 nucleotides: TGTGCCAGCATGGATCGGCAGCCCAATTCACCCCTCCACTTT.

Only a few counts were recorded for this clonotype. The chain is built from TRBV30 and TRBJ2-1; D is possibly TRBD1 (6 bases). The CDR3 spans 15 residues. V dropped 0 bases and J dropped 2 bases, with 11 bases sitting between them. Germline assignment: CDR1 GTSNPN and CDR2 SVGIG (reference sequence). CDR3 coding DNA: TGTGCCTGGAGTGTACTCGGGACACCCTACAATGAGCAGTTCTTC. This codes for CAWSVLGTPYNEQFF.

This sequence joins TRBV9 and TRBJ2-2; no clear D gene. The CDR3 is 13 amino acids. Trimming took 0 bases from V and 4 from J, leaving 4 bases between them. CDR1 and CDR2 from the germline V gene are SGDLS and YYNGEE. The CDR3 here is CASSVVPTGELFF. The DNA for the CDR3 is TGTGCCAGCAGCGTAGTACCCACCGGGGAGCTGTTTTTT.

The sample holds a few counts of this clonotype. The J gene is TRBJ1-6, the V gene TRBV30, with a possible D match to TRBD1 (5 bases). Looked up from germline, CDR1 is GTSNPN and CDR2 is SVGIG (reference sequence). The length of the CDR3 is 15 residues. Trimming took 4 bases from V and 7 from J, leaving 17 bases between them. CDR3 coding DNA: TGTGCCTGGAACGAGGGACTAGTAGCAAATTCACCCCTCCACTTT. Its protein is CAWNEGLVANSPLHF.

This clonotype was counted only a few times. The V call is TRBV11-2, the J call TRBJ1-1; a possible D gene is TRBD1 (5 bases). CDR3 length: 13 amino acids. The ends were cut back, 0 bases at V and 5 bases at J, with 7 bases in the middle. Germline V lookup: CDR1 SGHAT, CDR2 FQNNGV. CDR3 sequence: CASSLDRATEAFF. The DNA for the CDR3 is TGTGCCAGCAGCTTAGACAGGGCTACTGAAGCTTTCTTT.

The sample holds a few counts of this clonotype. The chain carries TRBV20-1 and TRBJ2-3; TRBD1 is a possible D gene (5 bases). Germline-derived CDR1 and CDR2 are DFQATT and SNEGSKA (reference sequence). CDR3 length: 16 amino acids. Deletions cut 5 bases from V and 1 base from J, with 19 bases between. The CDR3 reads CSAAVRVTRGTDTQYF. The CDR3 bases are TGCAGTGCTGCAGTCAGGGTCACAAGAGGCACAGATACGCAGTATTTT.

The CDR3 loop reads CASSEPTGQGARNEQFF. For the CDR3, the DNA is TGTGCCAGCAGTGAGCCCACCGGACAGGGGGCGCGAAATGAGCAGTTCTTC. The chain employs TRBV25-1 and TRBJ2-1; TRBD1 aligns across 11 bases. The CDR3 totals 17 residues. Unmatched junction bases numbered 11, after V lost 3 bases and J lost 7 bases. The V gene's germline CDR1 is MGHDK and CDR2 SYGVNS.

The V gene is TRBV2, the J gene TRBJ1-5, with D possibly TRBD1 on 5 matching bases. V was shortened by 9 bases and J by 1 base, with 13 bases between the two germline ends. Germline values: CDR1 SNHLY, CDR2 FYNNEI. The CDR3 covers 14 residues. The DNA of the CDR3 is TGTGCCAGGGGAGGCCGGGACAGCAATCAGCCCCAGCATTTT. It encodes CARGGRDSNQPQHF.

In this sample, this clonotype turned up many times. The CDR3 region has the DNA TGTGCCAGCAGTTTAGTCAACTATGGCTACACCTTC. Residues: CASSLVNYGYTF. The chain is built from TRBV12-3 or TRBV12-4 and TRBJ1-2; D gene unclear. V lost 1 base to trimming and J lost 2 bases, with 2 bases between them. The CDR3 spans 12 residues.

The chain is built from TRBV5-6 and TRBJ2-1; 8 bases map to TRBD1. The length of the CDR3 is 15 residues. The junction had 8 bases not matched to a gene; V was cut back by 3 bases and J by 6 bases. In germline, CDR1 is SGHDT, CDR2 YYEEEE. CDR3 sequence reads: CASSYGQGWVNEQFF. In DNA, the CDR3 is TGTGCCAGCAGCTACGGACAGGGTTGGGTCAATGAGCAGTTCTTC.

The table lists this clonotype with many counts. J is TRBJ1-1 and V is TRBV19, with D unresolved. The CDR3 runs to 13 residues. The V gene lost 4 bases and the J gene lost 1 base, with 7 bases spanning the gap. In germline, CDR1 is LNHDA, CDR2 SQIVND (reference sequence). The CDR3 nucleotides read TGTGCCAGTAGTAATCAGAAGAACACTGAAGCTTTCTTT. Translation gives CASSNQKNTEAFF.